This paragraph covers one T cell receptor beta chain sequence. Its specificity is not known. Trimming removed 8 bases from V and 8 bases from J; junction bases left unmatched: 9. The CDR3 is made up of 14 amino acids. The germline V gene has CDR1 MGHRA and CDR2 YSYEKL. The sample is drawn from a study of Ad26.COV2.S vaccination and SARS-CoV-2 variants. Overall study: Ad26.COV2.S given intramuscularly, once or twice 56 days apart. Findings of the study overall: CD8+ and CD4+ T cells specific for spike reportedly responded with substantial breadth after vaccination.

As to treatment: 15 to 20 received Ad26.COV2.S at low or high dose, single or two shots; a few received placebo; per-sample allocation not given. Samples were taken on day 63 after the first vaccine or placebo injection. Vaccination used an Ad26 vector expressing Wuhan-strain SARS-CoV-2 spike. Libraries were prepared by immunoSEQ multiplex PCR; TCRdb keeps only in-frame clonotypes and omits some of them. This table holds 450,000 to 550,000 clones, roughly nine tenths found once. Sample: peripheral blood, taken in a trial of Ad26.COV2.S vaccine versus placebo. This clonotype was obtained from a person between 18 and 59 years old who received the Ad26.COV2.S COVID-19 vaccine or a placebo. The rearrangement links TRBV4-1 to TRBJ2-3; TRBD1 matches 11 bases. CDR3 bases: TGCGCCAGCGCCCCTGGACAGGGGGCAGGTACGCAGTATTTT. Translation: CASAPGQGAGTQYF.